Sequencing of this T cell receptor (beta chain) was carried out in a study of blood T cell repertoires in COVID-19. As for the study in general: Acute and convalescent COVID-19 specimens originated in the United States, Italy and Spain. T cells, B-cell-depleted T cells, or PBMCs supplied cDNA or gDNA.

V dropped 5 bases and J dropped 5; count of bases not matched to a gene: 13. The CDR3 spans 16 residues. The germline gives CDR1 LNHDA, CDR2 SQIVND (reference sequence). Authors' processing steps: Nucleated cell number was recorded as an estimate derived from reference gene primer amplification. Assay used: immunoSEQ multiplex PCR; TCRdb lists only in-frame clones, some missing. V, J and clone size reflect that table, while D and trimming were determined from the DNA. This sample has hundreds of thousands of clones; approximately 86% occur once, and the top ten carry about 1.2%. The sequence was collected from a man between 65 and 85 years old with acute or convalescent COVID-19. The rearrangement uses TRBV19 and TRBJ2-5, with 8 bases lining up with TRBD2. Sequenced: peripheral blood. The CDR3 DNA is TGTGCCAGTAGTGTCCGCCCGGGACGGGAGGGGGAGACCCAGTACTTC. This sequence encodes CASSVRPGREGETQYF.